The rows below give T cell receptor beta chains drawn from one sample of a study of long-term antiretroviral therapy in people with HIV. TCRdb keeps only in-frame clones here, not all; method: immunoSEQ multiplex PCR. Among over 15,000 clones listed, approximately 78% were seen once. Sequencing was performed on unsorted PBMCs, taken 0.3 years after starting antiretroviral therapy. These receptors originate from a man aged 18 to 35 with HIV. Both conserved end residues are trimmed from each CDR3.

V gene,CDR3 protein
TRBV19,ASSIAVNTEAF
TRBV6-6,ASSYGADTDTQY
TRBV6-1,ASSEGEGSGNTIY
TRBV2,ATSYTGGRGSGNTIY
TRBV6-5,ASSYTGASPQH
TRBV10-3,AISESKFGEKLF
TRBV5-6,ASSTTSGTGGEKLF
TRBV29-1,SVEGFGVGPLGSYNEQF
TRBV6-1,ASSETTDQPQH
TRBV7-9,ASSLTGLGNQPQH
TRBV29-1,SVERGSAADTQY
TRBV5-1,ASSLDPLSGGRTDTQY
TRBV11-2,ASSLETSLSTDTQY
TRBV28,ASSPGTGRARKAF
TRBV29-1,SATVGNYGYT
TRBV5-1,ASTRTPTDTQY
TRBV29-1,SVDPARGTLEAF
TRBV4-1,ASSLEAGGPVSGELF
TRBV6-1,ASSEARGTRTDQPQH
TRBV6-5,ASSYKVTEKLF
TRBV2,ASSPDSGPQH
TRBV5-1,ASSLLGEEGHTDTQY
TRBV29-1,SVRGWSSYNEQF
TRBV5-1,ASSSQGASYNEQF
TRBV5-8,ASSFSGIRRAANYGYT
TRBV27,ASSTTLRADTEAF
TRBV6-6,ASRSSGGPETQY
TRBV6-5,ASSPGPPSLYEQY
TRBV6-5,ASSSFLGLGSEKLF
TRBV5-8,ASSLEGVSNQPQH
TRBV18,ASSPFEGVSSGNTIY
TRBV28,ASRRNFFATNEKLF
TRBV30,AWSVPLDNLSAYEQY
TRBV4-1,ASSQDRGVGYGYT
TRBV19,ASSPSGVNYGYT
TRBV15,ATSSRGTAQEWT
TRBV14,ASSQRGLGPVYT
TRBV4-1,ASSQDPFETQY
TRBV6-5,ASSYYSTGHSYGYT
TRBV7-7,ASSVRPGTGELF
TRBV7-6,ASSQGLYNEQF
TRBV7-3,ASSLRGSHTDTQY
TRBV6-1,ASGGGGRPVETQY
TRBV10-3,AINPGQGNSPLH
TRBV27,ASSLGLAGLETQY
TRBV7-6,ASSNRDRGNEKLF
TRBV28,ASSPGTGVNYGYT
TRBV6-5,ASSSRNRGNTIY
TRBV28,ASSLRRDREEETQY
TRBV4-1,ASSQGGFDTEAF
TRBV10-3,AISGGQGSYNEQF
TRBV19,ASSNRGLSGELF
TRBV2,ASSEALGHNSPLH
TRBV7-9,ASSSGTANEKLF
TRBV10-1,ASSRTSGHYTGELF
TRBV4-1,ASSPGSSEKETQY
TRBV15,ATSREVVGQYYGYT